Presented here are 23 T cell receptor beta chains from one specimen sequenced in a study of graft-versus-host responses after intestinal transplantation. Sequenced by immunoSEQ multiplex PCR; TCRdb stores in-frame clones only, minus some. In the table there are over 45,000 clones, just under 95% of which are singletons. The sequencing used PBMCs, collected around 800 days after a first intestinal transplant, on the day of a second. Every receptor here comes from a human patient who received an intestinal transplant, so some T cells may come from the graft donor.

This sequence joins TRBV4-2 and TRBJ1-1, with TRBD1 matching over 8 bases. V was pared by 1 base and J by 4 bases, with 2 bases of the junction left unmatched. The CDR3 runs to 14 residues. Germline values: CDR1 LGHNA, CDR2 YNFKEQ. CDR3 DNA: TGTGCCAGCAGCCAAGTACAGGGGGGCACTGAAGCTTTCTTT. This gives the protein CASSQVQGGTEAFF.

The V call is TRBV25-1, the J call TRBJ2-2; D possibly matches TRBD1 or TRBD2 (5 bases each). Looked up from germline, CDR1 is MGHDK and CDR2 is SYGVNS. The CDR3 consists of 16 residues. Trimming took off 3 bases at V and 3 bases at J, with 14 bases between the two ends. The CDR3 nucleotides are TGTGCCAGCAGTGACCCCAGGGTGGGGGACACCGGGGAGCTGTTTTTT. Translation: CASSDPRVGDTGELFF. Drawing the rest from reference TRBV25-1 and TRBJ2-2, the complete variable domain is EADIYQTPRYLVIGTGKKITLECSQTMGHDKMYWYQQDPGMELHLIHYSYGVNSTEKGDLSSESTVSRIRTEHFPLTLESARPSHTSQYLCASSDPRVGDTGELFFGEGSRLTVL.

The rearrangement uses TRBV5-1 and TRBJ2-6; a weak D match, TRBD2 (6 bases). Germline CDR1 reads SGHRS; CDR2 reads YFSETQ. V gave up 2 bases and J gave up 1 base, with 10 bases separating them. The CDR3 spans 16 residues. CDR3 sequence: CASSLAGTSGANVLTF. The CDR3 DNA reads TGCGCCAGCAGCTTAGCAGGGACTTCTGGGGCCAACGTCCTGACTTTC.

CDR3 sequence reads: CASSTGQIYEQYF. The CDR3, as DNA: TGTGCCAGCAGCACCGGACAGATATACGAGCAGTACTTC. The chain recombines TRBV5-4 with TRBJ2-7; possibly TRBD1 for D (6 bases). Trimming left V 4 bases short and J 4 bases short, with 12 bases between. CDR1 and CDR2 from the germline V gene are SGHNT and YYREEE (reference sequence). This CDR3 is 13 amino acids long.

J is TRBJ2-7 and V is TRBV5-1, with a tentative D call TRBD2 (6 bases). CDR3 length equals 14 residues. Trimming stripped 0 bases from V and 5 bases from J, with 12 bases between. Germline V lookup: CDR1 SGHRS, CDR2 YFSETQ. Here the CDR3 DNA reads TGCGCCAGCAGCTTGGTGGGAGGTATCAACGAGCAGTACTTC. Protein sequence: CASSLVGGINEQYF.

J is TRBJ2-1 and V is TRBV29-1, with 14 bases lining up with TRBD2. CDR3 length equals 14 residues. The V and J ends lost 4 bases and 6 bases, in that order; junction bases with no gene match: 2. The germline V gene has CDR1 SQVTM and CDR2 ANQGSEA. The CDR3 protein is CSVAGLAGVNEQFF. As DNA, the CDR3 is TGCAGCGTTGCGGGACTAGCGGGAGTCAATGAGCAGTTCTTC.

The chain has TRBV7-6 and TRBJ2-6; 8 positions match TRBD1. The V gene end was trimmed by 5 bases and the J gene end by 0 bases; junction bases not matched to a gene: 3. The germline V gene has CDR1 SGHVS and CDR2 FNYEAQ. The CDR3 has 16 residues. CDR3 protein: CASSPTGGSGANVLTF. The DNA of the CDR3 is TGTGCCAGCAGCCCTACAGGGGGCTCTGGGGCCAACGTCCTGACTTTC.

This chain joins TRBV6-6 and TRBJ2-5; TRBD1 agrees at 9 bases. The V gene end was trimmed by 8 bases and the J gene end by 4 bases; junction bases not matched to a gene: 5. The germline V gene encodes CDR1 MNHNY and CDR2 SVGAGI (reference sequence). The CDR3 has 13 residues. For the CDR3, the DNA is TGTGCCAGCGGCAGACAGGGGGGAGAGACCCAGTACTTC. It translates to CASGRQGGETQYF.

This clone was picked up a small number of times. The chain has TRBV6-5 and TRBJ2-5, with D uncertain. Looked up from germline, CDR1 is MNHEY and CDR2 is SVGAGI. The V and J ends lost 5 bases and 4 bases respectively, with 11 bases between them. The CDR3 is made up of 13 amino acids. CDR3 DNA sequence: TGTGCCAGCAGTAGCATGGTGGGAGAGACCCAGTACTTC. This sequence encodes CASSSMVGETQYF.

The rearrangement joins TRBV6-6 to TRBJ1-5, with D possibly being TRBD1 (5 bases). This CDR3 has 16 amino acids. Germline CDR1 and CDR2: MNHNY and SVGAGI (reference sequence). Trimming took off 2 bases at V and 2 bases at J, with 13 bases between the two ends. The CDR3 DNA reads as TGTGCCAGCAGTTACACTTATGGGACCGGCAATCAGCCCCAGCATTTT. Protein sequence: CASSYTYGTGNQPQHF.

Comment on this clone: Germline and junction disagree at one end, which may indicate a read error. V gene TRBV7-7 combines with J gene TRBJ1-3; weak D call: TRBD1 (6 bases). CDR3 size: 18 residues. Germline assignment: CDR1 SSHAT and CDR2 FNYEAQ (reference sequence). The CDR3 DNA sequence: TGTGCTAGCAGCCCCGTAACGGAAGGGGGGGGGCAGGGAAACACCATATATTTT. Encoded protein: CASSPVTEGGGQGNTIYF. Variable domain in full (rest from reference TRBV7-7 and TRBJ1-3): GAGVSQSPRYKVTKRGQDVTLRCDPISSHATLYWYQQALGQGPEFLTYFNYEAQPDKSGLPSDRFSAERPEGSISTLTIQRTEQRDSAMYRCASSPVTEGGGQGNTIYFGEGSWLTVV.

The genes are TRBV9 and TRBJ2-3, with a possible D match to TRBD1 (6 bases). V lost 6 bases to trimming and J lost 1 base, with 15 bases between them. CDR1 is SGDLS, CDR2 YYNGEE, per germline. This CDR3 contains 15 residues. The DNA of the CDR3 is TGTGCCAGCACCCAAGGGGACATTCGCACAGATACGCAGTATTTT. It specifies CASTQGDIRTDTQYF.

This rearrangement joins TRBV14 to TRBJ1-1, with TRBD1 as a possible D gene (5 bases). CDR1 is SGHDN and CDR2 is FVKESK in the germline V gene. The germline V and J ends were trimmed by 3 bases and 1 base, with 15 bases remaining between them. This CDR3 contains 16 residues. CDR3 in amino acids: CASSHRTMVENTEAFF. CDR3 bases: TGTGCCAGCAGCCATCGGACAATGGTGGAGAACACTGAAGCTTTCTTT.

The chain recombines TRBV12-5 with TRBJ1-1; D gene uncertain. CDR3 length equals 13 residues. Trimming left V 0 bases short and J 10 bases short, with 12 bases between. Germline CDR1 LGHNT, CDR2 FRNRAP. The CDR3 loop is CASGLVLGSRAFF. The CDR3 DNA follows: TGTGCTAGTGGTTTGGTACTGGGCAGCCGAGCTTTCTTT.

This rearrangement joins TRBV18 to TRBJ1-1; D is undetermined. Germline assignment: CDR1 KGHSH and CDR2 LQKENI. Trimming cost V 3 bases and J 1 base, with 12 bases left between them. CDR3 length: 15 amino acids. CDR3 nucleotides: TGTGCCAGCTCACCCCCCCGGACGGGGAACACTGAAGCTTTCTTT. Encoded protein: CASSPPRTGNTEAFF.

DNA of the CDR3: TGTGCCAGCAGCGCCACAGGGGACAGGAATCAGCCCCAGCATTTT. Protein: CASSATGDRNQPQHF. The chain couples TRBV9 to TRBJ1-5; 8 nucleotides line up with TRBD1. This CDR3 contains 15 residues. With 3 bases clipped from V and 4 bases from J, the junction kept 6 bases outside the gene matches. The germline CDR1 and CDR2 sequences are SGDLS and YYNGEE.

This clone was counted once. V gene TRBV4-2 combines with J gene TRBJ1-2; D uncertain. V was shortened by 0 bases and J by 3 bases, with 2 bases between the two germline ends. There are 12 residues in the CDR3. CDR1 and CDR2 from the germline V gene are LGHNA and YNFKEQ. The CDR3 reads CASSQEHYGYTF. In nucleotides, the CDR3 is TGTGCCAGCAGCCAAGAACACTATGGCTACACCTTC.

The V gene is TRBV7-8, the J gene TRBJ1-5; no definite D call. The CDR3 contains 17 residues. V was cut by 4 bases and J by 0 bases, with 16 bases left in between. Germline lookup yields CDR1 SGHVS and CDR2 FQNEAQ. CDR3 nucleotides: TGTGCCAGCAGCTCGACGTGGGAGCTTCATAGCAATCAGCCCCAGCATTTT. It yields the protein CASSSTWELHSNQPQHF. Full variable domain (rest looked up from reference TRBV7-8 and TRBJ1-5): GAGVSQSPRYKVAKRGQDVALRCDPISGHVSLFWYQQALGQGPEFLTYFQNEAQLDKSGLPSDRFFAERPEGSVSTLKIQRTQQEDSAVYLCASSSTWELHSNQPQHFGDGTRLSIL.

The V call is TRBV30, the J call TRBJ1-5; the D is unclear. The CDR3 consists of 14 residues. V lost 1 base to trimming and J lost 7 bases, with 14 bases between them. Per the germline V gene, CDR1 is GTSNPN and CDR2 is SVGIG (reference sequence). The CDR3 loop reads CAWSDFIGVQPQHF. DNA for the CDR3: TGTGCCTGGAGTGATTTCATAGGAGTCCAGCCCCAGCATTTT.

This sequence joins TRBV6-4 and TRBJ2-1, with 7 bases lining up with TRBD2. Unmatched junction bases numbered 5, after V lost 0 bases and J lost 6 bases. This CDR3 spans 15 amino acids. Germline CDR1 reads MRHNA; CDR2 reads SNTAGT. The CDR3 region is CASSDSAGASNEQFF. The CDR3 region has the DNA TGTGCCAGCAGTGACTCGGCGGGAGCCTCCAATGAGCAGTTCTTC.

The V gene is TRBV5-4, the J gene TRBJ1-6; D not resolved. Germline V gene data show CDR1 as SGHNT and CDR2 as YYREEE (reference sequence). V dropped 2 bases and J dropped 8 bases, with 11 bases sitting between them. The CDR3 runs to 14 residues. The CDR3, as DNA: TGTGCCAGCAGCTTAAGTCAAGGCCATTCACCCCTCCACTTT. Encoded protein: CASSLSQGHSPLHF.

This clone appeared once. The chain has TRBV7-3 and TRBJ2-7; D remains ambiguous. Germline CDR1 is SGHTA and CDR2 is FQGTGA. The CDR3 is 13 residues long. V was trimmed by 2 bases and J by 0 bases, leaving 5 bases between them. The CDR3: CASSLDTSYEQYF. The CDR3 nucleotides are TGTGCCAGCAGCTTAGATACCTCCTACGAGCAGTACTTC.

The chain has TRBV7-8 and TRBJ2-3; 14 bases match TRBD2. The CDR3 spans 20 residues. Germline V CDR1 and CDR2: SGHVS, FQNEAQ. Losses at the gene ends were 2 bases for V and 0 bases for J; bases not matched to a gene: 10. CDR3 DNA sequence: TGTGCCAGCAGCTTACCGGCGGGACTAGCGGGGGAAACGAGCACAGATACGCAGTATTTT. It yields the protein CASSLPAGLAGETSTDTQYF.